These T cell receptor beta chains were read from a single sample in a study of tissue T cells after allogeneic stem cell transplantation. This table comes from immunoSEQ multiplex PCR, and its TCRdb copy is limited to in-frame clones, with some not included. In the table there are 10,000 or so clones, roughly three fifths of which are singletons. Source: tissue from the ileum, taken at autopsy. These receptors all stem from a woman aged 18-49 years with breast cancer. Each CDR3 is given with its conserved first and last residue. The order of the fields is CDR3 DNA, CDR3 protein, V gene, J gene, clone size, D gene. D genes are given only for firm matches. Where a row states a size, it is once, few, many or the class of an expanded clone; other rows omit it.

cdr3_nt: TGTGCCATACAGGGGGCGCGGGCAGATACGCAGTATTTT
cdr3_aa: CAIQGARADTQYF
v_call: TRBV24-1
j_call: TRBJ2-3
clone_size: few
d_call: TRBD1

cdr3_nt: TGTGCCAGCAGCTTAGTAGTAAATGAGCAGTTCTTC
cdr3_aa: CASSLVVNEQFF
v_call: TRBV7-9
j_call: TRBJ2-1
clone_size: .
d_call: .

cdr3_nt: TGCGCCAGCGGTCCCTCTTACGGGGATGAAGCTTTCTTT
cdr3_aa: CASGPSYGDEAFF
v_call: TRBV23-1
j_call: TRBJ1-1
clone_size: .
d_call: .

cdr3_nt: TGCGCCAGCAGCTTGGCTGGGGCCCCTGAAGCTTTCTTT
cdr3_aa: CASSLAGAPEAFF
v_call: TRBV5-1
j_call: TRBJ1-1
clone_size: .
d_call: .

cdr3_nt: TGCAGCGTAGGCCGTGGGACCCCTTCCGAGCAGTACTTC
cdr3_aa: CSVGRGTPSEQYF
v_call: TRBV29-1
j_call: TRBJ2-7
clone_size: .
d_call: .

cdr3_nt: TGTGCCAGCAGCTCATTGCTTGAAGCTTTCTTT
cdr3_aa: CASSSLLEAFF
v_call: TRBV5-5
j_call: TRBJ1-1
clone_size: few
d_call: .

cdr3_nt: TGCGCCAGCAGCGTGATGGGGACAGACTACAATGAGCAGTTCTTC
cdr3_aa: CASSVMGTDYNEQFF
v_call: TRBV5-1
j_call: TRBJ2-1
clone_size: .
d_call: TRBD1

cdr3_nt: TGTGCCAGCAGCCTAGCGGGGGCCACAGATACGCAGTATTTT
cdr3_aa: CASSLAGATDTQYF
v_call: TRBV7-2
j_call: TRBJ2-3
clone_size: .
d_call: TRBD2

cdr3_nt: TGCGCCAGCAGCCTCAGATGGCCGGGACAGGGATACAATGAGCAGTTCTTC
cdr3_aa: CASSLRWPGQGYNEQFF
v_call: TRBV4-1
j_call: TRBJ2-1
clone_size: .
d_call: TRBD1

cdr3_nt: TGTGCCAGTAGTATTTCCCCCAACAGGAGGGGGTACGTCACTGAAGCTTTCTTT
cdr3_aa: CASSISPNRRGYVTEAFF
v_call: TRBV19
j_call: TRBJ1-1
clone_size: .
d_call: .

cdr3_nt: TGCAGCGTTGACCGGATGAACACTGAAGCTTTCTTT
cdr3_aa: CSVDRMNTEAFF
v_call: TRBV29-1
j_call: TRBJ1-1
clone_size: .
d_call: .

cdr3_nt: TGTGCCTTCTCGACAGGGGGCCACGAGCAGTACTTC
cdr3_aa: CAFSTGGHEQYF
v_call: TRBV28
j_call: TRBJ2-7
clone_size: .
d_call: TRBD1

cdr3_nt: TGTGCCAGCAGCTGGGGACGGTTTGACACTGAAGCTTTCTTT
cdr3_aa: CASSWGRFDTEAFF
v_call: TRBV7-2
j_call: TRBJ1-1
clone_size: few
d_call: .

cdr3_nt: TGTGCCAGCAAGGGATTTACCCAAGAGACCCAGTACTTC
cdr3_aa: CASKGFTQETQYF
v_call: TRBV3-1/TRBV3-2
j_call: TRBJ2-5
clone_size: .
d_call: .

cdr3_nt: TGTGCCAGCAGCGCCCGGGAGAAGACCTACAATGAGCAGTTCTTC
cdr3_aa: CASSAREKTYNEQFF
v_call: TRBV9
j_call: TRBJ2-1
clone_size: .
d_call: .

cdr3_nt: TGTGCCACCAAGGGTCCAGGGCGCACAGATACGCAGTATTTT
cdr3_aa: CATKGPGRTDTQYF
v_call: TRBV24-1
j_call: TRBJ2-3
clone_size: .
d_call: .

cdr3_nt: TGTGCCAGCTCACCTAGGGCGGGGAGATCAGATACGCAGTATTTT
cdr3_aa: CASSPRAGRSDTQYF
v_call: TRBV18
j_call: TRBJ2-3
clone_size: .
d_call: .

cdr3_nt: TGCAGTGCTGGTGGGGGGCCGGGACAAGAGACCCAGTACTTC
cdr3_aa: CSAGGGPGQETQYF
v_call: TRBV20-1
j_call: TRBJ2-5
clone_size: .
d_call: .

cdr3_nt: TGTGCCAGTAGTATCACTAGCGAAAACACAGATACGCAGTATTTT
cdr3_aa: CASSITSENTDTQYF
v_call: TRBV19
j_call: TRBJ2-3
clone_size: .
d_call: TRBD2

cdr3_nt: TGTGCCAGCAGTTTATCGCTTGGAGATACGCAGTATTTT
cdr3_aa: CASSLSLGDTQYF
v_call: TRBV27
j_call: TRBJ2-3
clone_size: .
d_call: .

cdr3_nt: TGTGCCAGCAGTTTCATCGATACGCAGTATTTT
cdr3_aa: CASSFIDTQYF
v_call: TRBV12-3/TRBV12-4
j_call: TRBJ2-3
clone_size: .
d_call: .

cdr3_nt: TGTGCCAGCAAACGGGCAGAAACCTATGGCTACACCTTC
cdr3_aa: CASKRAETYGYTF
v_call: TRBV7-2
j_call: TRBJ1-2
clone_size: .
d_call: .

cdr3_nt: TGCAGTGCTCCAGGGAGAGGCGAAGCTTTCTTT
cdr3_aa: CSAPGRGEAFF
v_call: TRBV20-1
j_call: TRBJ1-1
clone_size: once
d_call: .

cdr3_nt: TGTGCCAGCAGTGAACGTACATCGGCACAAGAGACCCAGTACTTC
cdr3_aa: CASSERTSAQETQYF
v_call: TRBV2
j_call: TRBJ2-5
clone_size: .
d_call: .

cdr3_nt: TGTGCCAGCAGCCCGCGCGGGGCCCACTCTGGGGCCAACGTCCTGACTTTC
cdr3_aa: CASSPRGAHSGANVLTF
v_call: TRBV9
j_call: TRBJ2-6
clone_size: once
d_call: .

cdr3_nt: TGTGCCAGCAGTATGGGACAGGCGGGAGATACGCAGTATTTT
cdr3_aa: CASSMGQAGDTQYF
v_call: TRBV28
j_call: TRBJ2-3
clone_size: .
d_call: TRBD1

cdr3_nt: TGTGCCAGCAGCCGTGACAGGTCCGAGACCCAGTACTTC
cdr3_aa: CASSRDRSETQYF
v_call: TRBV7-2
j_call: TRBJ2-5
clone_size: .
d_call: .

cdr3_nt: TGTGCCAGTAGCGTCCCGGGACAGGGGACCTACGAGCAGTACTTC
cdr3_aa: CASSVPGQGTYEQYF
v_call: TRBV19
j_call: TRBJ2-7
clone_size: .
d_call: TRBD1

cdr3_nt: TGTGCCAGCAGTTTCTCCCCCCTTGGACAGGGGGTGAGGGATCAGCCCCAGCATTTT
cdr3_aa: CASSFSPLGQGVRDQPQHF
v_call: TRBV28
j_call: TRBJ1-5
clone_size: few
d_call: TRBD1

cdr3_nt: TGTGCCAGCAGCCGACGCCGGGACAGGGGTATCTACGAGCAGTACTTC
cdr3_aa: CASSRRRDRGIYEQYF
v_call: TRBV4-2
j_call: TRBJ2-7
clone_size: .
d_call: TRBD1

cdr3_nt: TGTGCCAGCAGTTACGACAGCGGCACCGGGGAGCTGTTTTTT
cdr3_aa: CASSYDSGTGELFF
v_call: TRBV6-5
j_call: TRBJ2-2
clone_size: .
d_call: .

cdr3_nt: TGTGCCAGCACGGGGGGGCTGTCCTACGAGCAGTACTTC
cdr3_aa: CASTGGLSYEQYF
v_call: TRBV2
j_call: TRBJ2-7
clone_size: .
d_call: TRBD2

cdr3_nt: TGTGCCAGCAGGGGTGGGGGGCTCGAGCAGTACTTC
cdr3_aa: CASRGGGLEQYF
v_call: TRBV6-1
j_call: TRBJ2-7
clone_size: .
d_call: .

cdr3_nt: TGTGCCAGCAGCTTGTCCGGACAGCTCAATGAGCAGTTCTTC
cdr3_aa: CASSLSGQLNEQFF
v_call: TRBV5-4
j_call: TRBJ2-1
clone_size: .
d_call: .

cdr3_nt: TGTGCCAGCAGCTCGTCGATCGGGTACGAGCAGTACTTC
cdr3_aa: CASSSSIGYEQYF
v_call: TRBV7-2
j_call: TRBJ2-7
clone_size: few
d_call: .

cdr3_nt: TGTGCCAGCAGTTTCCGGGACCGACAAGAGACCCAGTACTTC
cdr3_aa: CASSFRDRQETQYF
v_call: TRBV6-2/TRBV6-3
j_call: TRBJ2-5
clone_size: few
d_call: .

cdr3_nt: TGTGCCAGCAGCGGCGGGGAGAGTTACAATGAGCAGTTCTTC
cdr3_aa: CASSGGESYNEQFF
v_call: TRBV9
j_call: TRBJ2-1
clone_size: .
d_call: .

cdr3_nt: TGTGCCAGCTCACCAGTAGGTACGGGGCTTTACGAGCAGTACTTC
cdr3_aa: CASSPVGTGLYEQYF
v_call: TRBV18
j_call: TRBJ2-7
clone_size: .
d_call: .

cdr3_nt: TGTGCCAGTAGCGGGCGGACGGTACCAGCCTACAATGAGCAGTTCTTC
cdr3_aa: CASSGRTVPAYNEQFF
v_call: TRBV19
j_call: TRBJ2-1
clone_size: .
d_call: .

cdr3_nt: TGCGCCAGCAGCCGCGGACCAGCGGGGTCCGAAGCTGGGGCCAACGTCCTGACTTTC
cdr3_aa: CASSRGPAGSEAGANVLTF
v_call: TRBV4-1
j_call: TRBJ2-6
clone_size: .
d_call: TRBD2